What follows are 15 T cell receptor beta chains derived from one specimen sequenced in a study of Ad26.COV2.S vaccination and SARS-CoV-2 variants. The protocol was immunoSEQ multiplex PCR, while the TCRdb copy is restricted to in-frame clones and leaves out a portion. The sample holds hundreds of thousands of clones, approximately 88% seen once. As for treatment: roughly 20 received Ad26.COV2.S at low or high dose, single or two shots; a few received placebo; per-sample allocation not given. The investigators took samples on day 63 after the first vaccine or placebo injection. The sample was peripheral blood, taken in a trial of Ad26.COV2.S vaccine versus placebo. All receptors derive from a person between 18 and 65 years old who received the Ad26.COV2.S COVID-19 vaccine or a placebo.

CDR3 region: CAWSSTMNTEAFF. Written as DNA, the CDR3 is TGTGCCTGGAGTTCTACCATGAACACTGAAGCTTTCTTT. The genes are TRBV30 and TRBJ1-1, with D uncertain. Germline assignment: CDR1 GTSNPN and CDR2 SVGIG (reference sequence). The CDR3 extends over 13 amino acids. V gave up 2 bases and J gave up 0 bases, with 7 bases separating them.

The chain employs TRBV5-1 and TRBJ1-2, with 7 nucleotides matching TRBD1. V lost 4 bases, J lost 4 bases, and 7 bases stayed unmatched. Germline CDR1 is SGHRS and CDR2 is YFSETQ. CDR3 length: 14 residues. For the CDR3, the DNA is TGCGCCAGCAGCCCCGCCGGGGACAGCTATGGCTACACCTTC. Protein product: CASSPAGDSYGYTF.

The V gene is TRBV7-2, the J gene TRBJ2-2, with TRBD2 matching 12 bases. With 3 bases clipped from V and 7 bases from J, the junction kept 15 bases outside the gene matches. The CDR3 is 19 amino acids. Germline CDR1 is SGHTA and CDR2 is FQGNSA. CDR3 sequence (DNA): TGTGCCAGCAGCTTCCAGGAGGTCACTAGCGGGAGGTGGGGCGGGGAGCTGTTTTTT. As protein: CASSFQEVTSGRWGGELFF.

This rearrangement joins TRBV18 to TRBJ1-2; D gene unclear. Germline V lookup: CDR1 KGHSH, CDR2 LQKENI. V was cut by 1 base and J by 8 bases, with 20 bases left in between. The CDR3 runs to 16 residues. For the CDR3, the DNA is TGTGCCAGCTCACCACGGGAAATCTCCAATCTCGCGGGCTACACCTTC. This encodes CASSPREISNLAGYTF.

V gene TRBV30 combines with J gene TRBJ2-5; D is ambiguous. The CDR3 runs 12 residues. Germline CDR1 is GTSNPN and CDR2 is SVGIG (reference sequence). Trimming stripped 3 bases from V and 5 bases from J, with 10 bases between. Here the CDR3 reads CAWRPRVETQYF. The DNA of the CDR3 is TGTGCCTGGAGGCCCCGCGTTGAGACCCAGTACTTC.

This clone has just one count. The rearrangement joins TRBV7-9 to TRBJ2-1, with 14 bases matching TRBD2. V was pared by 5 bases and J by 10 bases, with 13 bases of the junction left unmatched. This CDR3 has 17 amino acids. CDR1 is SEHNR and CDR2 is FQNEAQ in the germline V gene (reference sequence). The CDR3 nucleotides are TGTGCCAGCAGCCCAGGCTGGACTAGCGGGAGGTTACGGGAGCAGTTCTTC. Protein: CASSPGWTSGRLREQFF.

The chain uses TRBV27 and TRBJ2-7; D possibly corresponds to TRBD2 (6 bases). The CDR3 runs to 14 residues. Trimming pared 9 bases from V and 0 bases from J, leaving 15 bases between. Germline V lookup: CDR1 MNHEY, CDR2 SMNVEV (reference sequence). The CDR3 DNA sequence: TGTGCCAGTCGCTCCCGGGACTTCTCCTACGAGCAGTACTTC. It specifies CASRSRDFSYEQYF.

This chain joins TRBV6-5 and TRBJ2-7; 14 bases match TRBD2. J lost 6 bases, V lost 6 bases, and 4 bases had no gene match. The CDR3 length is 14 residues. Per germline, CDR1 MNHEY and CDR2 SVGAGI. CDR3 sequence reads: CASRRTSGRIEQYF. CDR3 DNA: TGTGCCAGCAGGCGGACTAGCGGGAGGATCGAGCAGTACTTC.

This clone was seen just once. This chain links TRBV6-2 or TRBV6-3 with TRBJ1-6; D gene uncertain. V was clipped by 6 bases and J by 7 bases, with 13 bases between them. The CDR3 length is 14 residues. Germline CDR1 and CDR2: MNHEY and SVGEGT. The CDR3 DNA reads as TGTGCCAGCAGCCCCAGGAATCCGAATTCACCCCTCCACTTT. As protein: CASSPRNPNSPLHF.

V gene TRBV7-6 combines with J gene TRBJ1-4, with D maybe TRBD1 (5 bases). This CDR3 contains 15 residues. V was trimmed by 7 bases and J by 0 bases, leaving 12 bases between them. Per germline, CDR1 SGHVS and CDR2 FNYEAQ. CDR3 residues: CASTLRASTNEKLFF. In DNA, the CDR3 is TGTGCCAGCACCCTCAGGGCGTCAACTAATGAAAAACTGTTTTTT.

The rearrangement joins TRBV5-5 to TRBJ1-2; D is uncertain. The ends were cut back, 4 bases at V and 8 bases at J, with 18 bases in the middle. Germline V lookup: CDR1 SGHKS, CDR2 YYEKEE (reference sequence). This CDR3 is 14 amino acids long. The CDR3 sequence is CASSLRESPEGYTF. The CDR3 DNA reads TGTGCCAGCAGCCTACGGGAAAGCCCTGAAGGCTACACCTTC.

The genes are TRBV6-5 and TRBJ1-2, with 10 bases that match TRBD1. The germline V gene encodes CDR1 MNHEY and CDR2 SVGAGI. V lost 2 bases, J lost 4 bases, and 7 bases stayed unmatched. CDR3 size: 16 residues. CDR3 bases: TGTGCCAGCAGTTACATCAGGACAGGGGGAGGCTATGGCTACACCTTC. Translating it yields CASSYIRTGGGYGYTF.

CDR3 DNA: TGTGCCAGCAGCCAAGATGGTGGGCAGATGAACACCGGGGAGCTGTTTTTT. It yields the protein CASSQDGGQMNTGELFF. J is TRBJ2-2 and V is TRBV4-2; D unclear. The ends were cut back, 0 bases at V and 1 base at J, with 12 bases in the middle. The V gene's germline CDR1 is LGHNA and CDR2 YNFKEQ. CDR3 length equals 17 residues.

This chain connects TRBV2 to TRBJ2-5; tentatively, D is TRBD1 or TRBD2 (6 bases each). V was cut by 4 bases and J by 5 bases, with 14 bases left in between. CDR1 is SNHLY, CDR2 FYNNEI, per germline. The CDR3 runs to 14 residues. The CDR3 sequence is CASSANGGRETQYF. The CDR3 DNA sequence: TGTGCCAGCAGTGCCAACGGGGGCCGGGAGACCCAGTACTTC.

Only one count was recorded for this clone. The chain employs TRBV6-2 or TRBV6-3 and TRBJ2-5, with 7 bases that match TRBD1. This CDR3 region has 13 residues. V shed 6 bases and J 4 bases; nucleotides not matched to a gene: 5. Germline V gene data show CDR1 as MNHEY and CDR2 as SVGEGT. The CDR3: CASSPDRVETQYF. The DNA of the CDR3 is TGTGCCAGCAGCCCTGACAGGGTAGAGACCCAGTACTTC.